The text below deals with one T cell receptor beta chain. Antigen unknown. This sample was included in a study of cytotoxic CD8 clonotypes in ibrutinib-treated CLL. Overall study: By median roughly 74 months, 12 had progressed and about 15 stayed remitted; responses had been 2 complete and about 25 partial. Points from the study as a whole: Clonality was higher at ibrutinib response and returned toward baseline at progression.

Using immunoSEQ multiplex PCR, the repertoire was profiled, and TCRdb retains in-frame clones only, with some absent. The table lists about 57,000 clones, approximately 60% of them singletons, with just over 20% in the top ten. Germline V gene sequence: CDR1 MNHEY, CDR2 SMNVEV (reference sequence). J gave up 2 bases and V 3 bases, and 5 bases lay outside the gene matches. CDR3 length equals 15 residues. Sequenced here: PBMCs, sampled after 24 months of ibrutinib treatment. The chain has TRBV27 and TRBJ2-3; 7 nucleotides line up with TRBD2. The TCR sequence derives from a human donor with chronic lymphocytic leukemia. This chain's CDR3 is CASSLVLAATDTQYF. In DNA form, the CDR3 reads TGTGCCAGCAGTTTGGTCCTAGCGGCCACAGATACGCAGTATTTT.